This TCR beta chain was recorded in a study of a mutant IDH1 vaccine in newly diagnosed glioma. Study summary: Those enrolled had earlier been treated with radiotherapy, temozolomide, or both, mostly both.

The V end was cut by 6 bases, the J end by 0 bases, with 3 bases between. This CDR3 has 13 residues. Looked up from germline, CDR1 is MNHEY and CDR2 is SVGAGI. Time point here: week 35, safety follow-up. The content of each vaccine dose was 300 ug of mutant IDH1 20-mer peptide, and topical imiquimod accompanied it. In regard to this clone: The target antigen is unknown.

The repertoire was sequenced with immunoSEQ multiplex PCR; TCRdb's copy has only in-frame clones and lacks some. The repertoire includes about 30,000 clones, 81% of them detected once, and 15% sits in the top ten. The source of this sequence is a man aged 30-40 years with glioma. J is TRBJ2-6 and V is TRBV6-5; D remains ambiguous. This specimen consisted of PBMCs, obtained from a glioma patient whose treatment included an IDH1 peptide vaccine. This chain's CDR3 is CASRTSGANVLTF. CDR3 DNA: TGTGCCAGCAGGACCTCTGGGGCCAACGTCCTGACTTTC.